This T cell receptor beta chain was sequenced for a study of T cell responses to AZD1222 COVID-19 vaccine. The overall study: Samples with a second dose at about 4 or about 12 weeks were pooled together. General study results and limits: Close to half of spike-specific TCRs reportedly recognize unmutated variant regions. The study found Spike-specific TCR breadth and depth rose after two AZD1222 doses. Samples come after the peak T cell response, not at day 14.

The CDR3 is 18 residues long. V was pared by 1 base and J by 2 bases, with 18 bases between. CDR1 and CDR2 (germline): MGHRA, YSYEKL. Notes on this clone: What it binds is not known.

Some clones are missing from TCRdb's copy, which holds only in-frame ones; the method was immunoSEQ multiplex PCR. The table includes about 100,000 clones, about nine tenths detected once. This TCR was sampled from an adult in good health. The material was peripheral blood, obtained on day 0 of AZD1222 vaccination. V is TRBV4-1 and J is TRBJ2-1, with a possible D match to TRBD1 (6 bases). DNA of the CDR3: TGCGCCAGCAGCCAAGCCCGTCTGGGACAAAGCCCCTACAATGAGCAGTTCTTC. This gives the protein CASSQARLGQSPYNEQFF.